A single sample gave rise to the 8 T cell receptor beta chains below, sequenced in a study of T cells in Graves' hyperthyroidism and ophthalmopathy. Amplified TCR beta CDR3 regions derived from RNA transcripts. First-round RT-PCR targeting the TCR CDR3 was performed with the HTBI primer set. MiXCR, run by TCRdb on the multiplex PCR reads, gives a single entry per CDR3 protein. The data contain 350,000 or so distinct CDR3 sequences, 17% of them singletons. The sample was blood. Receptor source: a woman in her thirties with Graves' hyperthyroidism that later progressed to Graves' ophthalmopathy.

This clonotype came up many times. The chain joins TRBV27 to TRBJ2-1; 9 positions agree with TRBD2. Trimming removed 1 base from V and 5 bases from J; junction bases left unmatched: 9. The CDR3 has 17 residues. CDR1 is MNHEY, CDR2 SMNVEV, per germline (reference sequence). CDR3 sequence (DNA): TGTGCCAGCAGTTTATTGAAGGCGGGAGGGGCCCACAATGAGCAGTTCTTC. Protein sequence: CASSLLKAGGAHNEQFF.

This clonotype was seen more than once but under ten times. The chain joins TRBV14 to TRBJ2-3; TRBD2 agrees at 12 bases. V shed 4 bases and J 4 bases; nucleotides not matched to a gene: 12. This CDR3 is 18 amino acids long. CDR1 and CDR2 (germline): SGHDN, FVKESK. DNA for the CDR3: TGTGCCAGCAGCCTGCGGCTAGCGGGGGGGCCAGTAGCAGATACGCAGTATTTT. This codes for CASSLRLAGGPVADTQYF.

The chain links TRBV20-1 to TRBJ2-5, with 7 bases fitting TRBD2. The CDR3 sequence is 15 residues long. Germline V gene sequence: CDR1 DFQATT, CDR2 SNEGSKA (reference sequence). Trimming cost V 5 bases and J 2 bases; bases outside gene matches: 11. The DNA for the CDR3 is TGCAGTGCTCTCCTCCTAGCGGCTTATCAAGAGACCCAGTACTTC. Translated: CSALLLAAYQETQYF.

This clonotype appeared many times. The chain joins TRBV10-3 to TRBJ1-5; D uncertain. Germline V gene data show CDR1 as ENHRY and CDR2 as SYGVKD. The CDR3 consists of 17 residues. The ends were cut back, 2 bases at V and 0 bases at J, with 14 bases in the middle. CDR3 residues: CAISEATWNLSNQPQHF. The CDR3, as DNA: TGTGCCATCAGTGAGGCAACATGGAATCTTAGCAATCAGCCCCAGCATTTT.

This clonotype was counted only a few times. The V call is TRBV6-1, the J call TRBJ2-3; the D call may be TRBD1 or TRBD2 (5 bases each). There are 14 residues in the CDR3. Between the trimmed V and J ends, which lost 7 bases and 6 bases, there was a span of 17 bases. Germline V gene sequence: CDR1 MNHNS, CDR2 SASEGT. CDR3 protein: CASNRDGQGDTQYF. DNA for the CDR3: TGTGCCAGCAACCGGGACGGTCAAGGCGATACGCAGTATTTT.

This clonotype was counted many times. CDR3 in DNA: TGTGCCAGCGAAACCGGGACAGGGGTTTTAGAGACCCAGTACTTC. Amino acid sequence: CASETGTGVLETQYF. V usage is TRBV28 and J usage is TRBJ2-5; TRBD1 aligns across 10 bases. This CDR3 region has 15 residues. J was trimmed by 4 bases and V by 8 bases; bases with no gene match: 10. Germline V gene sequence: CDR1 MDHEN, CDR2 SYDVKM.

This clonotype was seen a few times. V usage is TRBV19 and J usage is TRBJ2-1; D is tentatively TRBD1 or TRBD2 (5 bases each). This CDR3 has 15 amino acids. Trimming shortened V by 5 bases and J by 8 bases, and 19 bases separated the two germline ends. Germline-derived CDR1 and CDR2 are LNHDA and SQIVND (reference sequence). This chain's CDR3 is CASSLGPTGRDEQFF. The CDR3 DNA is TGTGCCAGTAGTCTGGGACCGACGGGAAGGGATGAGCAGTTCTTC. Complete variable domain (other parts from reference TRBV19 and TRBJ2-1): DGGITQSPKYLFRKEGQNVTLSCEQNLNHDAMYWYRQDPGQGLRLIYYSQIVNDFQKGDIAEGYSVSREKKESFPLTVTSAQKNPTAFYLCASSLGPTGRDEQFFGPGTRLTVL.

This clonotype turned up a few times. The chain couples TRBV7-9 to TRBJ2-1; weak D call: TRBD1 (7 bases). Germline V gives CDR1 SEHNR, CDR2 FQNEAQ (reference sequence). Between the trimmed V and J ends, which lost 3 bases and 4 bases, there was a span of 16 bases. The CDR3 is 16 residues long. CDR3 protein: CASSFRRDRPYNEQFF. DNA for the CDR3: TGTGCCAGCAGCTTCAGGCGGGACAGACCATACAATGAGCAGTTCTTC.